The 17 T cell receptor beta chains listed next were all sequenced from one sample in a study of blood T cells in healthy people across ages. With a J-beta primer mix and a sample-barcoded 5' primer, a second PCR ran about 7 to 11 cycles. Each CDR3 protein gets one entry after TCRdb re-called the 5' RACE reads with MiXCR. This table holds 900,000 to 950,000 distinct CDR3 sequences, about 28% found once. These data were likewise used in another study, on T cells of mothers and their children.

What was sequenced was blood. All receptors derive from a woman in her forties in good health.

The chain is built from TRBV7-9 and TRBJ2-6; D is unclear. CDR1 SEHNR and CDR2 FQNEAQ come from the germline V gene (reference sequence). CDR3 length equals 16 residues. V shed 5 bases and J shed 1 base, with 12 bases lying between them. The CDR3 protein is CASSPDPRSGANVLTF. The DNA for the CDR3 is TGTGCCAGCAGCCCAGACCCCCGTTCTGGGGCCAACGTCCTGACTTTC.

This sequence joins TRBV27 and TRBJ1-5; the D is unclear. CDR3 length: 14 residues. Germline V gene sequence: CDR1 MNHEY, CDR2 SMNVEV (reference sequence). V lost 3 bases and J lost 6, with 12 bases in between. As DNA, the CDR3 is TGTGCCAGCAGTTTTTTGCCTATGGGTCAGCCCCAGCATTTT. Protein: CASSFLPMGQPQHF.

The gene calls are TRBV14 and TRBJ1-1; 7 bases fit TRBD1. Germline V lookup: CDR1 SGHDN, CDR2 FVKESK. Trimming cost V 1 base and J 0 bases; bases outside gene matches: 2. This CDR3 contains 15 residues. The CDR3 nucleotides are TGTGCCAGCAGCCAAGTCGGGACAGTGAACACTGAAGCTTTCTTT. Its protein product is CASSQVGTVNTEAFF. The complete variable domain, with remaining parts taken from reference TRBV14 and TRBJ1-1, reads EAGVTQFPSHSVIEKGQTVTLRCDPISGHDNLYWYRRVMGKEIKFLLHFVKESKQDESGMPNNRFLAERTGGTYSTLKVQPAELEDSGVYFCASSQVGTVNTEAFFGQGTRLTVV.

This clonotype was counted only a few times. The J gene is TRBJ2-1, the V gene TRBV7-3; tentatively, D is TRBD1 (5 bases). Between the trimmed V and J ends, which lost 5 bases and 9 bases, there was a span of 17 bases. The CDR3 runs 14 residues. Germline CDR1 reads SGHTA; CDR2 reads FQGTGA. The CDR3 region has the DNA TGTGCCAGCAGCCCCCAGGGCCGTTCGGGTGAGCAGTTCTTC. Its protein product is CASSPQGRSGEQFF. The full variable domain, with the rest looked up from reference TRBV7-3 and TRBJ2-1, is GAGVSQTPSNKVTEKGKYVELRCDPISGHTALYWYRQSLGQGPEFLIYFQGTGAADDSGLPNDRFFAVRPEGSVSTLKIQRTERGDSAVYLCASSPQGRSGEQFFGPGTRLTVL.

The table lists this clonotype with many counts. One end of the junction varies from germline; a read error may be responsible. This sequence joins TRBV5-1 and TRBJ2-3; TRBD1 agrees at 7 bases. The CDR3 consists of 14 residues. Per the germline V gene, CDR1 is SGHRS and CDR2 is YFSETQ. The CDR3 bases are TGTGCCAGCAGCTTACAGGGGAGCACAGATACGCAGTATTTT. Protein: CASSLQGSTDTQYF.

As concerns this clonotype: This sequence may be a read error, since a much larger clone differs from it by one base. The CDR3 region is CAWSVGSGYTF. The CDR3 DNA sequence: TGTGCCTGGAGTGTGGGGAGCGGCTACACCTTC. This chain uses TRBV30 with TRBJ1-2, with D uncertain. Germline V gives CDR1 GTSNPN, CDR2 SVGIG (reference sequence). Trimming removed 0 bases at V and 8 bases at J, with 7 bases between. This CDR3 has 11 amino acids. The full variable domain, its missing parts supplied by reference TRBV30 and TRBJ1-2, is SQTIHQWPATLVQPVGSPLSLECTVEGTSNPNLYWYRQAAGRGLQLLFYSVGIGQISSEVPQNLSASRPQDRQFILSSKKLLLSDSGFYLCAWSVGSGYTFGSGTRLTVV.

This clonotype was counted many times. The V gene is TRBV13, the J gene TRBJ2-6; a weak D match, TRBD1 (6 bases). The CDR3 runs 16 residues. Germline V CDR1 and CDR2: PRHDT, FYEKMQ (reference sequence). V lost 5 bases, J lost 4 bases, and 15 bases lay in between. The CDR3 sequence is CASSPTGRSGANVLTF. The CDR3 DNA reads TGTGCCAGCAGCCCTACAGGGCGGTCAGGGGCCAACGTCCTGACTTTC.

This clonotype came up a few times. This chain joins TRBV29-1 and TRBJ1-1, with unresolved D. Germline V lookup: CDR1 SQVTM, CDR2 ANQGSEA. The CDR3 contains 11 residues. Trimming stripped 5 bases from V and 0 bases from J, with 4 bases between. DNA of the CDR3: TGCAGCGTTATCCTGAACACTGAAGCTTTCTTT. This sequence encodes CSVILNTEAFF.

The chain combines TRBV7-2 with TRBJ2-3; D call uncertain. Germline assignment: CDR1 SGHTA and CDR2 FQGNSA. The CDR3 has 16 amino acids. V was shortened by 6 bases and J by 0 bases, with 16 bases between the two germline ends. DNA of the CDR3: TGTGCCAGCAGTCCATCTCTAGTGCTAAGCACAGATACGCAGTATTTT. Its protein product is CASSPSLVLSTDTQYF.

This clonotype was recorded at least ten times. V and J are TRBV6-1 and TRBJ2-5, with D unclear. CDR1 and CDR2 (germline): MNHNS, SASEGT. Between the trimmed V and J ends, which lost 2 bases and 0 bases, there was a span of 7 bases. The CDR3 length is 14 residues. CDR3 sequence: CASSEREYQETQYF. The CDR3 coding sequence is TGTGCCAGCAGTGAAAGGGAATACCAAGAGACCCAGTACTTC.

J is TRBJ2-1 and V is TRBV20-1; 7 nucleotides align to TRBD2. J gave up 4 bases and V 6 bases, and 9 bases lay outside the gene matches. The CDR3 extends over 14 amino acids. From germline, CDR1 is DFQATT and CDR2 SNEGSKA (reference sequence). CDR3 in DNA: TGCAGTGCGACCATCCCGGGAGGATACAATGAGCAGTTCTTC. It codes for CSATIPGGYNEQFF.

The chain recombines TRBV20-1 with TRBJ1-2; the match to TRBD1 covers 8 bases. The germline V gene encodes CDR1 DFQATT and CDR2 SNEGSKA (reference sequence). The CDR3 sequence is 13 residues long. The V and J ends lost 6 bases and 4 bases, in that order; junction bases with no gene match: 7. The CDR3 reads CSALNRGSYGYTF. In DNA form, the CDR3 reads TGCAGTGCGCTAAACAGGGGGTCCTATGGCTACACCTTC.

Note on this clonotype: This could be a read error, since a much larger clone is one nucleotide away. The genes are TRBV12-3 or TRBV12-4 and TRBJ2-7; unclear D gene. The length of the CDR3 is 13 residues. The CDR3 loop is CAGSSDGRYEQYF. The CDR3, as DNA: TGTGCCGGCAGTTCCGACGGGCGGTACGAGCAGTACTTC.

The table lists this clonotype with a few counts. The chain links TRBV4-3 to TRBJ2-2, with 8 bases aligning to TRBD1. The germline V gene has CDR1 LGHNA and CDR2 YSLEER. This CDR3 comprises 16 residues. V was pared by 0 bases and J by 3 bases, with 3 bases of the junction left unmatched. The CDR3: CASSQENRGYTGELFF. The CDR3 nucleotides read TGCGCCAGCAGCCAAGAAAACAGGGGGTACACCGGGGAGCTGTTTTTT.

This clonotype was detected many times. The chain recombines TRBV9 with TRBJ2-1; 8 nucleotides align to TRBD1. Per germline, CDR1 SGDLS and CDR2 YYNGEE. V lost 2 bases and J lost 7; bases outside the gene matches: 5. The CDR3 runs to 14 residues. CDR3 sequence (DNA): TGTGCCAGCAGCGTTCAGGGGGCAGGGAATGAGCAGTTCTTC. Its protein is CASSVQGAGNEQFF.

At least ten counts were recorded for this clonotype. The chain employs TRBV7-9 and TRBJ2-4; 10 bases are shared with TRBD2. The V segment lost 3 bases and the J segment 0 bases; nucleotides outside the gene matches: 2. CDR3 length equals 16 residues. The germline V gene has CDR1 SEHNR and CDR2 FQNEAQ (reference sequence). The CDR3 spells CASSLGTSAAKNIQYF. For the CDR3, the DNA is TGTGCCAGCAGCTTGGGGACTAGCGCAGCCAAAAACATTCAGTACTTC.

On this clonotype: Lacking the conserved final phenylalanine or tryptophan, this CDR3 likely reflects a read error. The chain carries TRBV2 and TRBJ2-1; the match to TRBD1 covers 10 bases. CDR1 is SNHLY and CDR2 is FYNNEI in the germline V gene. V shed 6 bases and J 5 bases; nucleotides not matched to a gene: 4. The CDR3 consists of 14 residues. The CDR3 nucleotides read TGTGCCAGCAGAGGACAGGGGGTCGACAATGAGCAGTTCGTC. Amino acids: CASRGQGVDNEQFV.